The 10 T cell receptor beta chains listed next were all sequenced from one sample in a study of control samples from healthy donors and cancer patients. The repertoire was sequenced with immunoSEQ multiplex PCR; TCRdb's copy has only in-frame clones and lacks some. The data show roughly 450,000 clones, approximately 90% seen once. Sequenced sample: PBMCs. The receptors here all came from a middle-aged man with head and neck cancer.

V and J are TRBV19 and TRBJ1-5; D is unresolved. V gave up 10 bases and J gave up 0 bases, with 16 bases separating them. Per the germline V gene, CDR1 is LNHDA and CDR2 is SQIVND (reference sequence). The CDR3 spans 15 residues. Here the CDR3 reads CATQEGIHSNQPQHF. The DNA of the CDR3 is TGTGCCACCCAGGAGGGCATTCATAGCAATCAGCCCCAGCATTTT.

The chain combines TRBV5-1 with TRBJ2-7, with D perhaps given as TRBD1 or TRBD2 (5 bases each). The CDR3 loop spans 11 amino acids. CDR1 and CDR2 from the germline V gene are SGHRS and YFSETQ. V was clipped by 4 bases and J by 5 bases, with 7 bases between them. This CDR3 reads CASSGGNEQYF. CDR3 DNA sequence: TGCGCCAGCAGCGGGGGAAACGAGCAGTACTTC.

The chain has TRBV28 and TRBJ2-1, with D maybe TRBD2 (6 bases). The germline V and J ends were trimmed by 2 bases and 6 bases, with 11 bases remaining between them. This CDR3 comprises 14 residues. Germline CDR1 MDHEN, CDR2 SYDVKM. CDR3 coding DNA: TGTGCCAGCAGTTTAACGGGGGAGACCAATGAGCAGTTCTTC. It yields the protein CASSLTGETNEQFF.

CDR3 coding DNA: TGCGCCAGCAGCGATAGAATAAGGGAACTATATGAAAAACTGTTTTTT. Encoded protein: CASSDRIRELYEKLFF. The chain uses TRBV10-1 and TRBJ1-4; no definite D call. The CDR3 sequence is 16 residues long. The V end was cut by 6 bases, the J end by 6 bases, with 20 bases between. Germline CDR1 and CDR2: WNHNN and SYGVQD (reference sequence).

CDR3: CASSLGAGGSYEQYF. The DNA of the CDR3 is TGTGCCAGCAGCTTGGGTGCCGGGGGCTCCTACGAGCAGTACTTC. The genes are TRBV5-6 and TRBJ2-7; perhaps TRBD2 as D (6 bases). Germline V gene data show CDR1 as SGHDT and CDR2 as YYEEEE. CDR3 length equals 15 residues. Trimming removed 0 bases at V and 0 bases at J, with 10 bases between.

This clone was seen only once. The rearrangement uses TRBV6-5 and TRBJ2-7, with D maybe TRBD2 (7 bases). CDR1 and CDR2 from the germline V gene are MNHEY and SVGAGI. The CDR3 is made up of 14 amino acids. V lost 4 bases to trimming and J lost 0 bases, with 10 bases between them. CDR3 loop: CASSLGGGSYEQYF. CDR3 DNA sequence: TGTGCCAGCAGTTTAGGGGGGGGCTCCTACGAGCAGTACTTC.

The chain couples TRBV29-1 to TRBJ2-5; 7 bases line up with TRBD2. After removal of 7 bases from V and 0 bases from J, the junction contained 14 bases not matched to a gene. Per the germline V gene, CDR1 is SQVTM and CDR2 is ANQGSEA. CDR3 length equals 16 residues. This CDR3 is CSATAWRGTYQETQYF. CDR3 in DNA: TGCAGCGCGACGGCTTGGCGGGGGACCTACCAAGAGACCCAGTACTTC.

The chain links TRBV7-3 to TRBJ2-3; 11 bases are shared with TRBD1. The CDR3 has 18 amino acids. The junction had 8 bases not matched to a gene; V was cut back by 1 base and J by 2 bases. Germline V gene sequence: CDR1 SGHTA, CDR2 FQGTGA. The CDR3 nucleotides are TGTGCCAGCAGCTTAAGAGGACAGGGGGCCAGGTCCACAGATACGCAGTATTTT. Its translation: CASSLRGQGARSTDTQYF.

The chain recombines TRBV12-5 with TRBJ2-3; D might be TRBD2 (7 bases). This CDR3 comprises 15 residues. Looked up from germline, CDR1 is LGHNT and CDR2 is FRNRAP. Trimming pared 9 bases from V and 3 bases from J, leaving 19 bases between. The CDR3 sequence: CASTGVGGPTDTQYF. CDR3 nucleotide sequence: TGTGCTAGCACAGGCGTCGGGGGGCCGACAGATACGCAGTATTTT.

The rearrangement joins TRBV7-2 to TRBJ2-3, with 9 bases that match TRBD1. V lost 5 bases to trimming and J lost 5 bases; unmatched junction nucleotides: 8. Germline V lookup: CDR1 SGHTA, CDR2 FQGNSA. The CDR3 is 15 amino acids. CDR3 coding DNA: TGTGCCAGCAGCGGGGGACAGGGTCGAATAGATACGCAGTATTTT. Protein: CASSGGQGRIDTQYF.